This T cell receptor beta chain came from a study of CD8 T cells in ankylosing spondylitis. Study results and caveats: Within matched ankylosing spondylitis synovial fluid, disease-linked clones were reportedly significantly enriched.

TCRdb passed the 5' RACE reads through MiXCR, listing each CDR3 protein once. The data hold about 260,000 distinct CDR3 sequences, with about 19% observed a single time. Notes on this clonotype: What it binds is not known.

With 0 bases clipped from V and 0 bases from J, the junction kept 8 bases outside the gene matches. This CDR3 has 17 residues. The germline CDR1 and CDR2 sequences are DFQATT and SNEGSKA (reference sequence). The sequenced sample was blood, either unsorted or a sorted T cell fraction (not recorded which). This receptor was taken from a male donor with ankylosing spondylitis or in good health (not recorded which). The chain recombines TRBV20-1 with TRBJ2-1, with TRBD2 matching over 7 bases. In DNA, the CDR3 is TGCAGTGCTAGAGACTCGCTAGCGGACTACTCCTACAATGAGCAGTTCTTC. This translates into CSARDSLADYSYNEQFF.